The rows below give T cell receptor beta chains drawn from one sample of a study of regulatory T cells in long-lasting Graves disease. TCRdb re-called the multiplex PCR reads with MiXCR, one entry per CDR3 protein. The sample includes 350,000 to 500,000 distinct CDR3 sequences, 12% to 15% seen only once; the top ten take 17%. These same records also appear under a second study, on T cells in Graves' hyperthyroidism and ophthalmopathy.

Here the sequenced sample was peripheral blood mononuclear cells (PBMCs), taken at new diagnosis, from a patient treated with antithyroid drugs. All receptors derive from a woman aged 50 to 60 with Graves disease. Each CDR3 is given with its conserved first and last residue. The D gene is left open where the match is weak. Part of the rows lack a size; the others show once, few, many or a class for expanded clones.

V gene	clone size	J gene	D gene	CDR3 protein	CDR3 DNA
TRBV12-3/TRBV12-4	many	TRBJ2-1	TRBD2	CASKGLAGAYNEQFF	TGTGCCAGCAAAGGACTAGCGGGAGCCTACAATGAGCAGTTCTTC
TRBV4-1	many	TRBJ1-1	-	CASSSPREQETNTEAFF	TGCGCCAGCAGCTCGCCTCGTGAACAGGAGACGAACACTGAAGCTTTCTTT
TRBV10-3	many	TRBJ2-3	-	CAIRRGGPLAGGEDTQYF	TGTGCCATCCGCAGGGGAGGGCCCTTAGCTGGGGGGGAAGATACGCAGTATTTT
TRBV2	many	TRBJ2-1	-	CASSGTGTVSSYNEQFF	TGTGCCAGCAGTGGAACCGGGACTGTGAGCTCCTACAATGAGCAGTTCTTC
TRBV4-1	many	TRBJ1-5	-	CASSQVVGLQPQHF	TGCGCCAGCAGCCAAGTTGTGGGTCTTCAGCCCCAGCATTTT
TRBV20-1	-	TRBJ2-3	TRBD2	CSAKLAGDTDTQYF	TGCAGTGCTAAACTAGCGGGAGACACAGATACGCAGTATTTT
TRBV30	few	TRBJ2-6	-	CAWGTLGSGANVLTF	TGTGCCTGGGGGACGTTAGGGTCTGGGGCCAACGTCCTGACTTTC
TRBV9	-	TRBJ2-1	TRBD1	CASSSGQGSSYNEQFF	TGTGCCAGCAGCTCCGGACAGGGTAGCTCCTACAATGAGCAGTTCTTC
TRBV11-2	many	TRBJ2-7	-	CASSLVSLSYEQYF	TGTGCCAGCAGCTTAGTGTCGCTCTCTTACGAGCAGTACTTC
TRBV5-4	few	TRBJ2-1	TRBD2	CASSPGLAGVAAEQFF	TGTGCCAGCAGCCCCGGACTAGCGGGAGTCGCCGCCGAGCAGTTCTTC
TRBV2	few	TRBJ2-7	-	CASTRESYEQYF	TGTGCCAGCACCCGGGAGTCCTACGAGCAGTACTTC
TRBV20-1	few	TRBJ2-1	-	CSARGPKAYNEQFF	TGCAGTGCTAGGGGCCCAAAAGCCTACAATGAGCAGTTCTTC
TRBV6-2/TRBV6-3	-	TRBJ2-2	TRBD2	CAIRKGRLAGTGELFF	TGTGCCATCAGAAAGGGAAGACTAGCGGGCACCGGGGAGCTGTTTTTT
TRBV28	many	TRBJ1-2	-	CASSFGAYGYTF	TGTGCCAGCAGTTTCGGGGCCTATGGCTACACCTTC
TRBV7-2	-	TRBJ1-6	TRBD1	CASSLSSGGGSPLHF	TGTGCCAGCAGCTTATCTTCAGGGGGGGGGTCACCCCTCCACTTT
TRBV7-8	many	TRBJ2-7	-	CASSYVSYEQYF	TGTGCCAGCAGCTACGTGTCCTACGAGCAGTACTTC
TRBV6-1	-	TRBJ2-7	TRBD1	CATAGTDRGPYEQYF	TGTGCCACGGCTGGGACGGACAGGGGGCCCTACGAGCAGTACTTC
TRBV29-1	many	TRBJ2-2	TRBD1	CSVALGTGDTGELFF	TGCAGCGTTGCCCTCGGGACAGGGGACACCGGGGAGCTGTTTTTT
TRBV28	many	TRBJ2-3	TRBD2	CASSSGLAGRSSDTQYF	TGTGCCAGCAGTTCCGGACTAGCGGGAAGGTCTTCAGATACGCAGTATTTT
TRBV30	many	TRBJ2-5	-	CAWSGGETQYF	TGTGCCTGGAGTGGGGGGGAGACCCAGTACTTC
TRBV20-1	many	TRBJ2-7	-	CSARATGTTYEQYF	TGCAGTGCTAGAGCTACCGGGACAACCTACGAGCAGTACTTC
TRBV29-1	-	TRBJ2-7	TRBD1	CSVGTTGAHEQYF	TGCAGCGTTGGAACGACAGGGGCCCACGAGCAGTACTTC
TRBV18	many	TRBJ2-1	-	CASSPVDVSSYNEQFF	TGTGCCAGCTCACCAGTGGACGTAAGCTCCTACAATGAGCAGTTCTTC